The 11 T cell receptor beta chains below were found in one sample sequenced in a study of tumor and adjacent non-tumor tissue in lung cancer. No cell sorting was done before RNA was extracted from the tissue. Three rounds of nested PCR, following a modified ARM-PCR protocol, produced the TCRbeta library. One entry per CDR3 protein results from TCRdb running MiXCR on the multiplex PCR reads. The sample has 60,000 to 85,000 distinct CDR3 sequences; 75% to 90% are singletons. Sequenced sample: lung tumor tissue. These receptors were taken from a woman aged 50 to 60 with non-small cell lung cancer.

As to this clonotype: The junction differs from germline at one of its ends, possibly a read error. V gene TRBV11-2 combines with J gene TRBJ2-7; TRBD1 might be the D (5 bases). Germline CDR1 and CDR2: SGHAT and FQNNGV. This CDR3 comprises 15 residues. CDR3 DNA: TGTGTCAGCAGGATGAAAACAGGAAGCTCCTACGACCAGTACTTC. It yields the protein CVSRMKTGSSYDQYF.

A note on this clonotype: Germline and junction disagree at one end, which may indicate a read error. The genes are TRBV20-1 and TRBJ1-1; D uncertain. Germline V gene data show CDR1 as DFQATT and CDR2 as SNEGSKA (reference sequence). The CDR3 has 17 residues. CDR3 in amino acids: CSVRDRGQRSMNTEAFF. The DNA for the CDR3 is TGCAGTGTTAGAGATCGTGGGCAGAGGAGCATGAACACTGAAGCTTTCTTT.

About this clonotype: A much larger clonotype is one base distant, so this may be a read error. The CDR3 sequence: CASGQMENSPLHF. The CDR3 DNA sequence: TGTGCCAGCGGCCAAATGGAGAATTCACCCCTCCACTTT. The V gene is TRBV28, the J gene TRBJ1-6; D is undetermined. The CDR3 runs to 13 residues. The germline V and J ends were trimmed by 8 bases and 7 bases, with 12 bases remaining between them. Germline V CDR1 and CDR2: MDHEN, SYDVKM.

Concerning this clonotype itself: One end of the junction fails to match germline, which may point to a read error. The chain combines TRBV15 with TRBJ2-2, with a possible D match to TRBD1 (6 bases). CDR1 and CDR2 from the germline V gene are LNHNV and YYDKDF (reference sequence). This CDR3 comprises 14 residues. CDR3 sequence: CASSRDQGSGELFF. In nucleotides, the CDR3 is TGTGCCTCCAGCAGAGATCAGGGGAGCGGGGAGCTGTTTTTT.

With regard to this clonotype: One junction end does not reproduce the germline sequence, and a read error may be involved. The chain joins TRBV20-1 to TRBJ2-7; either TRBD1 or TRBD2 may fit D (5 bases each). CDR1 and CDR2 (germline): DFQATT, SNEGSKA (reference sequence). There are 15 residues in the CDR3. The DNA for the CDR3 is TGCAGTGCTAGAGGTCTCCGGGACGCCTCCCCCGAACGGTACTTT. Translating gives CSARGLRDASPERYF.

In the case of this clonotype: One end of the junction varies from germline; a read error may be responsible. The V call is TRBV6-2 or TRBV6-3, the J call TRBJ1-1; TRBD1 matches 7 bases. Germline CDR1 MNHEY, CDR2 SVGEGT. The CDR3 contains 15 residues. As DNA, the CDR3 is TGTGCCAGCAGTTGGAGGATAGGGGGCAACACTGAAGCTCTCTTT. It codes for CASSWRIGGNTEALF.

This clonotype appeared a single time. Since no conserved phenylalanine or tryptophan closes the CDR3, a read error is the likely cause. The chain uses TRBV4-1 and TRBJ2-3, with D perhaps TRBD1 (6 bases). The J call may be incorrect, as the DNA end agrees better with TRBJ1-5. Germline V gives CDR1 MGHRA, CDR2 YSYEKL. This CDR3 comprises 14 residues. CDR3 sequence: CANSQAGRTDTQHS. In DNA form, the CDR3 reads TGCGCCAACAGCCAAGCTGGGCGGACAGATACGCAGCATTCT.

In the case of this clonotype: The germline gene is not matched at one end of the junction; a read error may be the cause. The chain employs TRBV4-3 and TRBJ2-3; no firm D call. The CDR3 length is 15 residues. Per the germline V gene, CDR1 is LGHNA and CDR2 is YSLEER. The DNA of the CDR3 is TGCACCAGCAGCCAAGACCCAGTCCGCGCAGATACGCAATATTTT. This encodes CTSSQDPVRADTQYF.

A remark on this clonotype: It may be a read error: a sequence one base away is much more abundant. This chain uses TRBV4-2 with TRBJ2-3; D perhaps matches TRBD2 (7 bases). Germline V gene data show CDR1 as LGHNA and CDR2 as YNFKEQ. V lost 2 bases and J lost 4, with 19 bases in between. This CDR3 comprises 17 residues. As DNA, the CDR3 is TGTGCCAGCAGCCAATCGCATGGGGGCAGCGGGGCAGATACGCAGTATTTT. Residues: CASSQSHGGSGADTQYF.

V is TRBV11-2 and J is TRBJ2-1; a possible D gene is TRBD2 (6 bases). Per germline, CDR1 SGHAT and CDR2 FQNNGV. This CDR3 is built from 17 residues. CDR3 in amino acids: CVSTPEGGESSYNEQFF. The CDR3 bases are TGTGTCAGTACCCCAGAGGGCGGGGAAAGCTCCTACAATGAGCAGTTCTTC.

V and J are TRBV6-5 and TRBJ2-1, with a tentative D call TRBD1 (6 bases). V was trimmed by 10 bases and J by 2 bases, leaving 15 bases between them. There are 14 residues in the CDR3. Germline CDR1 reads MNHEY; CDR2 reads SVGAGI. The CDR3 is CANRSRGTYNEQFF. The CDR3 DNA sequence: TGTGCCAACAGATCAAGGGGGACCTACAATGAGCAGTTCTTC.